This entry is about one TCR beta chain. The assay was immunoSEQ multiplex PCR, and TCRdb's table has in-frame clones only and misses some. This table holds approximately 90,000 clones, over 90% found once. The entry originates in a study of control samples from healthy donors and cancer patients. This CDR3 is built from 14 residues. V was clipped by 0 bases and J by 6 bases, with 11 bases between them. Germline loops: CDR1 LNHNV, CDR2 YYDKDF (reference sequence). The rearrangement uses TRBV15 and TRBJ1-1; no clear D gene. The source of this sequence is a woman aged 25 to 39 in good health. The sequenced sample was blood. CDR3 residues: CATSRDRGVAEAFF. The CDR3 bases are TGTGCCACCAGCAGAGATCGCGGGGTTGCTGAAGCTTTCTTT.